Listed here are 20 T cell receptor beta chains from one sample, sequenced in a study of identifying expanded T cells in peripheral blood. Libraries were prepared by immunoSEQ multiplex PCR; TCRdb keeps only in-frame clonotypes and omits some of them. The sample records 100,000 or so clones, about 90% being singletons. Sequencing was done on a sample of blood. The receptors derive from a person aged 18 to 75 in good health.

This clone showed up just a few times. The rearrangement links TRBV4-1 to TRBJ1-5; D is undetermined. CDR3 length equals 14 residues. V lost 0 bases, J lost 7 bases, and 10 bases lay in between. Germline V gene lookup returns CDR1 MGHRA and CDR2 YSYEKL. CDR3 sequence (DNA): TGCGCCAGCAGCCAAGATAACCGAGTACAGCCCCAGCATTTT. Translating it yields CASSQDNRVQPQHF.

Turning to this clone: No conserved phenylalanine or tryptophan ends this CDR3, so it is likely a read error. This chain links TRBV5-4 with TRBJ1-1, with 7 bases matching TRBD1. This CDR3 has 14 amino acids. Looked up from germline, CDR1 is SGHNT and CDR2 is YYREEE (reference sequence). The CDR3: CAGSRTGEWTEAFL. DNA of the CDR3: TGTGCCGGCAGTCGAACAGGGGAATGGACTGAAGCTTTCCTT.

The chain has TRBV30 and TRBJ1-1, with a tentative D call TRBD1 (5 bases). The CDR3 has 13 amino acids. The germline V and J ends were trimmed by 1 base and 1 base, with 7 bases remaining between them. Germline-derived CDR1 and CDR2 are GTSNPN and SVGIG (reference sequence). The CDR3: CAWSGQTNTEAFF. The CDR3, as DNA: TGTGCCTGGAGTGGACAGACGAACACTGAAGCTTTCTTT.

The chain combines TRBV6-1 with TRBJ1-1; TRBD1 agrees at 8 bases. The V segment lost 5 bases and the J segment 13 bases; nucleotides outside the gene matches: 9. The length of the CDR3 is 12 residues. Germline-derived CDR1 and CDR2 are MNHNS and SASEGT. The CDR3: CASSHGQGLDFF. Here the CDR3 DNA reads TGTGCCAGCAGTCACGGACAGGGCTTGGATTTCTTT.

This clone has a single count. The V call is TRBV7-9, the J call TRBJ1-2, with TRBD1 matching 8 bases. The CDR3 has 14 residues. V lost 3 bases to trimming and J lost 3 bases; unmatched junction nucleotides: 3. The V gene's germline CDR1 is SEHNR and CDR2 FQNEAQ (reference sequence). The DNA for the CDR3 is TGTGCCAGCAGCTTGGGGACAGGCCACTATGGCTACACCTTC. Its protein product is CASSLGTGHYGYTF.

The gene calls are TRBV7-9 and TRBJ1-2; a weak D match, TRBD1 (5 bases). CDR3 size: 15 residues. CDR1 is SEHNR and CDR2 is FQNEAQ in the germline V gene (reference sequence). The V gene lost 8 bases and the J gene lost 2 bases, with 18 bases spanning the gap. CDR3 sequence: CASLDIGRGNYGYTF. The CDR3 nucleotides read TGTGCCAGCCTTGACATCGGCCGGGGGAACTATGGCTACACCTTC.

The chain has TRBV4-1 and TRBJ1-1; D gene ambiguous. The CDR3 runs 15 residues. Trimming left V 0 bases short and J 2 bases short, with 10 bases between. CDR1 and CDR2 (germline): MGHRA, YSYEKL. Written as DNA, the CDR3 is TGCGCCAGCAGCCAAGAAGGTTGGGAAAACACTGAAGCTTTCTTT. This translates into CASSQEGWENTEAFF.

V and J are TRBV6-5 and TRBJ1-2; 8 bases match TRBD1. Trimming removed 6 bases from V and 6 bases from J; junction bases left unmatched: 3. Germline assignment: CDR1 MNHEY and CDR2 SVGAGI. The CDR3 runs 12 residues. The CDR3: CASRGQDHGYTF. The CDR3, as DNA: TGTGCCAGCAGGGGACAGGACCATGGCTACACCTTC.

The CDR3 DNA sequence: TGTGCCAGCAGTTACTCGACCGCTTACCTCTATGGCTACACCTTC. This sequence encodes CASSYSTAYLYGYTF. The chain is built from TRBV6-6 and TRBJ1-2; D is uncertain. CDR1 and CDR2 (germline): MNHNY, SVGAGI (reference sequence). This CDR3 comprises 15 residues. Trimming pared 0 bases from V and 4 bases from J, leaving 12 bases between.

The rearrangement links TRBV6-1 to TRBJ1-2; D remains unclear. V was shortened by 8 bases and J by 3 bases, with 19 bases between the two germline ends. This CDR3 has 15 residues. Germline V gene data show CDR1 as MNHNS and CDR2 as SASEGT. The CDR3 DNA follows: TGTGCCAGCGATCGCTCGGAAGGGATCTACTATGGCTACACCTTC. This encodes CASDRSEGIYYGYTF.

This rearrangement joins TRBV6-4 to TRBJ2-6, with D possibly TRBD1 on 5 matching bases. There are 19 residues in the CDR3. V lost 6 bases and J lost 2, with 23 bases in between. Germline V CDR1 and CDR2: MRHNA, SNTAGT. CDR3: CASSDRAGARLPGANVLTF. In nucleotides, the CDR3 is TGTGCCAGCAGCGACCGGGCTGGGGCGCGTCTCCCTGGGGCCAACGTCCTGACTTTC.

This chain connects TRBV5-1 to TRBJ1-3; TRBD1 is a possible D gene (5 bases). V was trimmed by 4 bases and J by 1 base, leaving 9 bases between them. The CDR3 totals 14 residues. Germline-derived CDR1 and CDR2 are SGHRS and YFSETQ. The CDR3 reads CASSMGGSGNTIYF. The CDR3 coding sequence is TGCGCCAGCAGCATGGGGGGGTCTGGAAACACCATATATTTT.

The rearrangement uses TRBV6-5 and TRBJ1-2; 9 bases agree with TRBD1. Germline CDR1 is MNHEY and CDR2 is SVGAGI. CDR3 length: 14 amino acids. Trimming took 6 bases from V and 7 from J; bases not matched to a gene: 9. CDR3 coding DNA: TGTGCCAGCAGCTTACCGACAGGGGGTGGTGGCTACACCTTC. Protein sequence: CASSLPTGGGGYTF.

The chain carries TRBV30 and TRBJ1-1; 9 nucleotides match TRBD1. The trim removed 3 bases at V and 8 bases at J, leaving 4 bases unmatched. Germline assignment: CDR1 GTSNPN and CDR2 SVGIG (reference sequence). This CDR3 has 12 amino acids. This chain's CDR3 is CAWRTGQGEAFF. DNA for the CDR3: TGTGCCTGGAGGACGGGACAGGGAGAAGCTTTCTTT. The full variable domain, completed using reference TRBV30 and TRBJ1-1, is SQTIHQWPATLVQPVGSPLSLECTVEGTSNPNLYWYRQAAGRGLQLLFYSVGIGQISSEVPQNLSASRPQDRQFILSSKKLLLSDSGFYLCAWRTGQGEAFFGQGTRLTVV.

This clone appeared a single time. The chain combines TRBV19 with TRBJ2-2; D unresolved. Germline V gives CDR1 LNHDA, CDR2 SQIVND (reference sequence). This CDR3 comprises 15 residues. With 3 bases removed from V and 0 bases from J, the gap between germline ends came to 8 bases. The CDR3 spells CASSIRRANTGELFF. Written as DNA, the CDR3 is TGTGCCAGTAGTATTCGTAGGGCGAACACCGGGGAGCTGTTTTTT.

This clone was observed a few times. The chain couples TRBV10-3 to TRBJ1-6; no firm D call. Germline values: CDR1 ENHRY, CDR2 SYGVKD. The V and J ends lost 0 bases and 10 bases respectively, with 10 bases between them. This CDR3 has 14 amino acids. CDR3 protein: CAISESPLRSPLHF. DNA of the CDR3: TGTGCCATCAGTGAGTCCCCGCTTCGGTCACCCCTCCACTTT.

The rearrangement uses TRBV10-2 and TRBJ2-1; 10 bases agree with TRBD2. Germline V CDR1 and CDR2: WSHSY, SAAADI. This CDR3 has 14 amino acids. The CDR3 DNA is TGCAGCTCCAGCGGGGGGGCGGCAGGGAATGAGCAGTTCTTC. This encodes CSSSGGAAGNEQFF.

Turning to this clone: The junction departs from the called germline gene at one end, perhaps through a read error. The chain links TRBV19 to TRBJ2-4; TRBD1 aligns across 9 bases. Per germline, CDR1 LNHDA and CDR2 SQIVND (reference sequence). The CDR3 spans 17 residues. The CDR3 nucleotides read TGTGCCAGTAGTATTACCGGACAGGGGCTAGCCAAAAACATCCAGTACTTC. It specifies CASSITGQGLAKNIQYF.

The chain employs TRBV7-2 and TRBJ2-1, with 9 bases fitting TRBD1. CDR1 is SGHTA, CDR2 FQGNSA, per germline. Trimming took 6 bases from V and 4 from J; bases not matched to a gene: 4. The CDR3 has 14 amino acids. The DNA for the CDR3 is TGTGCCAGCAGGTCTGGGACAGGGTACAATGAGCAGTTCTTC. Amino acids: CASRSGTGYNEQFF.

This chain connects TRBV4-2 to TRBJ1-5; 7 bases fit TRBD1. The ends lost 1 base at V and 6 bases at J; junction bases unmatched: 3. Germline V gives CDR1 LGHNA, CDR2 YNFKEQ. The CDR3 loop spans 14 amino acids. CDR3 nucleotides: TGTGCCAGCAGCCAAGCGACAGGGATTCAGCCCCAGCATTTT. Protein product: CASSQATGIQPQHF.